The 15 T cell receptor beta chains presented below share a single source sample, sequenced in a study of spatial heterogeneity in lung cancer. As to time point: sample taken at primary tumor resection. TCRdb independently ran MiXCR on the 5' RACE reads; one entry per CDR3 protein. The repertoire holds roughly 25,000 distinct CDR3 sequences, with roughly 7.2% as singletons. Sample: PBMCs, taken at surgery. These receptors were obtained from a male donor with early-stage non-small cell lung cancer.

This clonotype turned up a few times. This sequence joins TRBV9 and TRBJ2-1, with D perhaps matching TRBD1 (5 bases). The V gene lost 0 bases and the J gene lost 2 bases, with 9 bases spanning the gap. This CDR3 is 15 amino acids long. CDR1 is SGDLS, CDR2 YYNGEE, per germline. CDR3 loop: CASSVGSGTYNEQFF. CDR3 nucleotide sequence: TGTGCCAGCAGCGTAGGATCAGGGACCTACAATGAGCAGTTCTTC.

This sequence joins TRBV5-6 and TRBJ2-1; D ambiguous. The germline CDR1 and CDR2 sequences are SGHDT and YYEEEE. This CDR3 spans 15 amino acids. Trimming took 7 bases from V and 4 from J, leaving 18 bases between them. The CDR3 is CASDLLRRGYNEQFF. The CDR3 DNA reads TGTGCCAGCGACTTACTGCGTAGAGGATACAATGAGCAGTTCTTC.

This clonotype rates as medium-sized. This rearrangement joins TRBV5-5 to TRBJ1-2; 8 bases map to TRBD1. V shed 0 bases and J 4 bases; nucleotides not matched to a gene: 5. Looked up from germline, CDR1 is SGHKS and CDR2 is YYEKEE (reference sequence). There are 15 residues in the CDR3. The CDR3 coding sequence is TGTGCCAGCAGCTTGGAAGGCCAGGGGGCCTATGGCTACACCTTC. It is translated as CASSLEGQGAYGYTF.

The chain employs TRBV29-1 and TRBJ2-7; 7 bases line up with TRBD2. The ends lost 4 bases at V and 1 base at J; junction bases unmatched: 1. Germline CDR1 and CDR2: SQVTM and ANQGSEA. This CDR3 contains 12 residues. The CDR3, as DNA: TGCAGCGTTGCGCGGGGGTCCTACGAGCAGTACTTC. This gives the protein CSVARGSYEQYF.

This clonotype appeared many times. The V call is TRBV5-1, the J call TRBJ2-3; TRBD2 matches at 8 bases. J gave up 3 bases and V 4 bases, and 7 bases lay outside the gene matches. From germline, CDR1 is SGHRS and CDR2 YFSETQ. This CDR3 spans 15 amino acids. This CDR3 reads CASSASGRRTDTQYF. The CDR3 bases are TGCGCCAGCAGCGCCAGCGGGAGAAGGACAGATACGCAGTATTTT.

This clonotype is classed as large (0.1 to 1%). J is TRBJ2-7 and V is TRBV20-1, with D perhaps given as TRBD1 or TRBD2 (6 bases each). This CDR3 contains 13 residues. V lost 6 bases to trimming and J lost 3 bases, with 15 bases between them. In germline, CDR1 is DFQATT, CDR2 SNEGSKA (reference sequence). CDR3 bases: TGCAGTGCCGAACCGGGGGACAACTACGAGCAGTACTTC. Translation gives CSAEPGDNYEQYF.

This chain uses TRBV6-2 or TRBV6-3 with TRBJ1-6, with TRBD1 as a possible D gene (5 bases). The CDR3 is 20 residues long. Germline V gene data show CDR1 as MNHEY and CDR2 as SVGEGT. With 4 bases removed from V and 0 bases from J, the gap between germline ends came to 22 bases. The CDR3 here is CASSSTSSGILSSYNSPLHF. DNA of the CDR3: TGTGCCAGCAGTTCTACTTCCTCAGGGATTCTGAGCTCCTATAATTCACCCCTCCACTTT.

This clonotype occurred many times. The rearrangement links TRBV3-1 to TRBJ2-7; D may be TRBD1 (6 bases). The CDR3 loop spans 14 amino acids. V was pared by 0 bases and J by 3 bases, with 9 bases between. From germline, CDR1 is LGHDT and CDR2 YNNKEL (reference sequence). The CDR3 DNA follows: TGTGCCAGCAGCCAAGATGCGGACAGCTACGAGCAGTACGTC. This translates into CASSQDADSYEQYV.

This clonotype was seen ten or more times. This chain links TRBV7-2 with TRBJ1-4; no clear D. The CDR3 loop spans 13 amino acids. Trimming shortened V by 1 base and J by 5 bases, and 5 bases separated the two germline ends. Per germline, CDR1 SGHTA and CDR2 FQGNSA. The CDR3 DNA reads as TGTGCCAGCAGCTTAGTTAAAAATGAAAAACTGTTTTTT. Residues: CASSLVKNEKLFF.

This clonotype was counted only a few times. The J gene is TRBJ2-7, the V gene TRBV2; maybe TRBD1 (6 bases). The germline V gene has CDR1 SNHLY and CDR2 FYNNEI. This CDR3 contains 12 residues. Trimming removed 8 bases at V and 2 bases at J, with 10 bases between. The CDR3 DNA follows: TGTGCCAGCGGGGACACAACCTACGAGCAGTACTTC. It specifies CASGDTTYEQYF.

The chain has TRBV5-1 and TRBJ2-3; the D gene could be TRBD1 or TRBD2 (5 bases each). Germline CDR1 and CDR2: SGHRS and YFSETQ. V shed 0 bases and J shed 1 base, with 12 bases lying between them. CDR3 length equals 16 residues. The CDR3 protein is CASSLDRGTGTDTQYF. The CDR3 DNA is TGCGCCAGCAGCTTGGACAGAGGGACGGGCACAGATACGCAGTATTTT.

Ten or more counts support this clonotype. The chain carries TRBV20-1 and TRBJ2-7, with D hard to call. This CDR3 is built from 13 residues. The V end was cut by 2 bases, the J end by 3 bases, with 11 bases between. The germline gives CDR1 DFQATT, CDR2 SNEGSKA (reference sequence). CDR3 protein: CSARHQVVYEQYV. For the CDR3, the DNA is TGCAGTGCTAGACACCAGGTTGTCTACGAGCAGTACGTC.

This chain uses TRBV18 with TRBJ2-4, with D perhaps TRBD2 (6 bases). The CDR3 runs 16 residues. CDR1 is KGHSH, CDR2 LQKENI, per germline. The V end lost 6 bases, the J end lost 0 bases, and 15 bases lay between the germline ends. The CDR3 region has the DNA TGTGCCAGCTCGCCGACTAGTTCCCTAGCCAAAAACATTCAGTACTTC. Protein: CASSPTSSLAKNIQYF.

This clonotype was recorded at least ten times. The chain has TRBV20-1 and TRBJ1-6; 8 bases line up with TRBD1. The CDR3 totals 15 residues. In germline, CDR1 is DFQATT, CDR2 SNEGSKA (reference sequence). After removal of 2 bases from V and 6 bases from J, the junction contained 6 bases not matched to a gene. The CDR3 loop reads CSARLTGALNSPLHF. CDR3 in DNA: TGCAGTGCTAGACTGACAGGGGCGCTTAATTCACCCCTCCACTTT.

This clonotype was counted ten times or more. This sequence joins TRBV7-2 and TRBJ1-6; 8 bases match TRBD1. V shed 2 bases and J 9 bases; nucleotides not matched to a gene: 9. CDR1 and CDR2 (germline): SGHTA, FQGNSA. This CDR3 is built from 16 residues. CDR3 sequence (DNA): TGTGCCAGCAGCTTAACTGGACAGGGTCCGATTTCACCCCTCCACTTT. This encodes CASSLTGQGPISPLHF.